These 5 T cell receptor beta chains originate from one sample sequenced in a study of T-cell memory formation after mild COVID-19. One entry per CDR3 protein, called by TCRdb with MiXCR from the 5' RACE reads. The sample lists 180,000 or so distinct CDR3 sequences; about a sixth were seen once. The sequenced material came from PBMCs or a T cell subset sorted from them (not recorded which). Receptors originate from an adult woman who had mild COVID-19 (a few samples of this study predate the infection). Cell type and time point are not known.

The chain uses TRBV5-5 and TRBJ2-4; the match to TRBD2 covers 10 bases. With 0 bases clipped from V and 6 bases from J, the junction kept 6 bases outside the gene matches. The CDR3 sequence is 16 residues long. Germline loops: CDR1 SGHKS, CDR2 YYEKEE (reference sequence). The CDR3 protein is CASSLGLAGVGNIQYF. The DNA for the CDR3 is TGTGCCAGCAGCTTGGGTCTAGCGGGGGTAGGAAACATTCAGTACTTC. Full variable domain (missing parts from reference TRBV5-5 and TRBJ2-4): DAGVTQSPTHLIKTRGQQVTLRCSPISGHKSVSWYQQVLGQGPQFIFQYYEKEERGRGNFPDRFSARQFPNYSSELNVNALLLGDSALYLCASSLGLAGVGNIQYFGAGTRLSVL.

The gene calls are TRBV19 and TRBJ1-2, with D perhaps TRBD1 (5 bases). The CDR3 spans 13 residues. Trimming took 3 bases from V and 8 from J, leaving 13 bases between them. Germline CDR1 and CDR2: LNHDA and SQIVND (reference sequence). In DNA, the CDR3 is TGTGCCAGTAGTATTGTGGGGGGATGGGGCTACACCTTC. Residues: CASSIVGGWGYTF.

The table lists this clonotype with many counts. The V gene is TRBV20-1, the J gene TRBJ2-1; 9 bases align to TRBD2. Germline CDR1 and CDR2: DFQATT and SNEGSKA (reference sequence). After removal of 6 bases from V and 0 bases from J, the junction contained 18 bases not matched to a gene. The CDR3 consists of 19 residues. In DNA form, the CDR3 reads TGCAGTGCCCACCAGGGTGGCGGGAGGGCCTCAAGCTCCTACAATGAGCAGTTCTTC. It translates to CSAHQGGGRASSSYNEQFF.

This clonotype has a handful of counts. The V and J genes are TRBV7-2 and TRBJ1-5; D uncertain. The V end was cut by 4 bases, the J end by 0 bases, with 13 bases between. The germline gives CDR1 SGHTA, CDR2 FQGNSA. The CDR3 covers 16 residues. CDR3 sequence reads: CASSSRGRYSNQPQHF. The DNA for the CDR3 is TGTGCCAGCAGCTCAAGAGGGCGTTATAGCAATCAGCCCCAGCATTTT.

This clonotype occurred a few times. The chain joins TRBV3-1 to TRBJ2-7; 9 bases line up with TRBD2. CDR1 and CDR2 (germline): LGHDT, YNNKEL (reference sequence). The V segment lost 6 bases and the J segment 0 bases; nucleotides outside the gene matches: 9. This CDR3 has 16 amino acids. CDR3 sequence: CASSLSGGRASYEQYF. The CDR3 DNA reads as TGTGCCAGCAGTTTATCGGGCGGGAGGGCCTCCTACGAGCAGTACTTC.